Listed here are 27 T cell receptor beta chains from one sample, sequenced in a study of T cells in Graves' hyperthyroidism and ophthalmopathy. Amplification of TCR beta CDR3 regions used RNA as the template. Carried out on the TCR CDR3, a first-round RT-PCR used the HTBI primer set. TCRdb redid the calling of the multiplex PCR reads with MiXCR, one entry per CDR3 protein. Among about 580,000 distinct CDR3 sequences listed, 35% to 55% were seen once. The sequenced sample was peripheral blood or thyroid tissue (not recorded which). The receptor set was obtained from a young woman with Graves' hyperthyroidism.

This clonotype was recorded only once. The chain carries TRBV29-1 and TRBJ2-7, with D possibly TRBD1 on 6 matching bases. CDR1 and CDR2 (germline): SQVTM, ANQGSEA. V gave up 4 bases and J gave up 6 bases, with 16 bases separating them. There are 13 residues in the CDR3. DNA of the CDR3: TGCAGCGTTGTACTAGGGGGTAATGGCGAGCAGTACTTC. Protein product: CSVVLGGNGEQYF.

In regard to this clonotype: This may be a read error, as it is one base from a much larger clone. J is TRBJ2-5 and V is TRBV4-1; D gene unclear. Trimming removed 4 bases from V and 4 bases from J, with 13 bases in between. The V gene's germline CDR1 is MGHRA and CDR2 YSYEKL. This CDR3 is 14 amino acids long. The CDR3 coding sequence is TGCGCCAGCAGCCGATCGGTCCCGATAGAGACCCAGTACTTC. It specifies CASSRSVPIETQYF.

Remarks on this clonotype: Compared with germline, one end of the junction differs, possibly owing to a read error. This rearrangement joins TRBV20-1 to TRBJ2-2; D is unresolved. The CDR3 is 11 residues long. Germline-derived CDR1 and CDR2 are DFQATT and SNEGSKA (reference sequence). CDR3 bases: TGTAGTGCCTACCGTCTCGGGGAGCTGTTTTTT. Translating gives CSAYRLGELFF.

On this clonotype itself: The missing conserved phenylalanine or tryptophan at the end of this CDR3 makes a read error likely. The DNA is left out, because the CDR3 cannot be placed on it with certainty; the CDR3 is given as TCRdb lists it. The chain has TRBV7-2 and TRBJ1-6. Germline loops: CDR1 SGHTA, CDR2 FQGNSA. The CDR3 sequence runs 8 residues, both termini included. This CDR3 reads CASSLDAS.

The sample holds many counts of this clonotype. V is TRBV9 and J is TRBJ1-1; TRBD1 agrees at 9 bases. The germline CDR1 and CDR2 sequences are SGDLS and YYNGEE. CDR3 length: 17 residues. The V segment lost 4 bases and the J segment 1 base; nucleotides outside the gene matches: 11. The CDR3 coding sequence is TGTGCCAGCAGCCCCACCCCTGGGACAGGGACGAACACTGAAGCTTTCTTT. Protein sequence: CASSPTPGTGTNTEAFF.

Ten or more counts support this clonotype. This chain links TRBV12-3 or TRBV12-4 with TRBJ1-6; no clear D gene. V lost 5 bases, J lost 1 base, and 18 bases lay in between. The CDR3 length is 18 residues. This CDR3 reads CASSLLPGGQSYNSPLHF. DNA for the CDR3: TGTGCCAGCAGTCTTCTACCGGGAGGCCAATCCTATAATTCACCCCTCCACTTT.

The rearrangement joins TRBV29-1 to TRBJ2-7; TRBD2 matches at 10 bases. The CDR3 is 14 residues long. V gave up 5 bases and J gave up 2 bases; unmatched junction bases: 6. Germline CDR1 is SQVTM and CDR2 is ANQGSEA. The CDR3 is CSVSGLAITYEQYF. Here the CDR3 DNA reads TGCAGCGTTTCGGGACTAGCGATTACCTACGAGCAGTACTTC.

About this clonotype: With a much larger clone just one base away, this may be a read error. The V and J genes are TRBV12-3 or TRBV12-4 and TRBJ1-2, with 9 nucleotides matching TRBD1. The length of the CDR3 is 15 residues. With 5 bases clipped from V and 4 bases from J, the junction kept 8 bases outside the gene matches. CDR3: CASSPGDREAYGYTF. The CDR3 bases are TGTGCCAGCAGTCCAGGGGACAGGGAAGCCTATGGCTACACCTTC.

Worth noting for this clonotype: No DNA is shown, since the ends of the CDR3 on it are uncertain; the CDR3 is the one TCRdb lists. The chain employs TRBV7-2 and TRBJ1-2. The CDR3 has 18 amino acids, counting both end residues. CDR1 is SGHTA and CDR2 is FQGNSA in the germline V gene. CDR3 loop: CASSFYICSASYTWGYTF.

This clonotype has ten or more counts. V usage is TRBV5-1 and J usage is TRBJ2-5; D is possibly TRBD2 (5 bases). V was pared by 0 bases and J by 3 bases, with 6 bases between. Per the germline V gene, CDR1 is SGHRS and CDR2 is YFSETQ. The CDR3 is made up of 13 amino acids. The CDR3: CASSLASKETQYF. In DNA form, the CDR3 reads TGCGCCAGCAGCTTGGCTAGCAAAGAGACCCAGTACTTC.

This clonotype was observed many times. The rearrangement joins TRBV29-1 to TRBJ2-2; D tentatively fits TRBD1 or TRBD2 (5 bases each). Trimming stripped 6 bases from V and 6 bases from J, with 17 bases between. Per the germline V gene, CDR1 is SQVTM and CDR2 is ANQGSEA. This CDR3 comprises 14 residues. The CDR3 sequence: CSVGTLMVAGELFF. The DNA of the CDR3 is TGCAGCGTAGGGACGTTGATGGTGGCCGGGGAGCTGTTTTTT.

This clonotype occurred many times. This chain links TRBV12-3 or TRBV12-4 with TRBJ1-5; the D is unclear. V was shortened by 2 bases and J by 1 base, with 3 bases between the two germline ends. CDR3 length: 13 amino acids. CDR3 residues: CASSLLSNQPQHF. The CDR3 region has the DNA TGTGCCAGCAGTTTATTAAGCAATCAGCCCCAGCATTTT.

The rearrangement joins TRBV20-1 to TRBJ2-5; 8 bases fit TRBD1. Germline trimming cut 6 bases from V and 2 bases from J; bases unmatched to any gene: 5. Per the germline V gene, CDR1 is DFQATT and CDR2 is SNEGSKA (reference sequence). The length of the CDR3 is 13 residues. CDR3 region: CSARTGLQETQYF. The CDR3 DNA reads TGCAGTGCAAGGACAGGGTTGCAAGAGACCCAGTACTTC.

This clonotype was detected only a few times. One junction end does not reproduce the germline sequence, and a read error may be involved. The chain uses TRBV20-1 and TRBJ2-2, with a tentative D call TRBD2 (6 bases). CDR3 length: 12 amino acids. The germline V gene has CDR1 DFQATT and CDR2 SNEGSKA (reference sequence). The CDR3 sequence: CSARQQTGEQFF. The DNA of the CDR3 is TGCAGTGCTAGACAACAAACGGGGGAGCAGTTTTTT.

The chain combines TRBV7-2 with TRBJ2-5, with 8 bases matching TRBD2. The ends lost 4 bases at V and 4 bases at J; junction bases unmatched: 8. The germline V gene encodes CDR1 SGHTA and CDR2 FQGNSA. The CDR3 is 15 residues long. The CDR3 coding sequence is TGTGCCAGCAGCTCACCGACGGGAGGGCCAGAGACCCAGTACTTC. Its protein is CASSSPTGGPETQYF.

This clonotype has just a few counts. CDR3 protein: CASSDLGQGPDTGELFF. CDR3 in DNA: TGTGCCAGCAGTGATTTGGGACAGGGGCCGGACACCGGGGAGCTGTTTTTT. J is TRBJ2-2 and V is TRBV2, with 10 bases matching TRBD1. The V segment lost 3 bases and the J segment 3 bases; nucleotides outside the gene matches: 7. There are 17 residues in the CDR3. Germline V gene sequence: CDR1 SNHLY, CDR2 FYNNEI.

This chain uses TRBV7-6 with TRBJ1-2; D uncertain. The ends were cut back, 4 bases at V and 2 bases at J, with 11 bases in the middle. The CDR3 has 14 amino acids. Germline V gene sequence: CDR1 SGHVS, CDR2 FNYEAQ. The CDR3 region has the DNA TGTGCCAGCAGCTCCCCCCTGGGGAACTATGGCTACACCTTC. Residues: CASSSPLGNYGYTF. The full variable domain, its missing parts supplied by reference TRBV7-6 and TRBJ1-2, is GAGVSQSPRYKVTKRGQDVALRCDPISGHVSLYWYRQALGQGPEFLTYFNYEAQQDKSGLPNDRFSAERPEGSISTLTIQRTEQRDSAMYRCASSSPLGNYGYTFGSGTRLTVV.

This clonotype was recorded at least ten times. The CDR3 nucleotides are TGTGCCAGCAGCCTCTTGCCCGGCGGGACTGAAGCTTTCTTT. Translation gives CASSLLPGGTEAFF. J is TRBJ1-1 and V is TRBV7-3; D remains ambiguous. The CDR3 extends over 14 amino acids. Trimming shortened V by 5 bases and J by 5 bases, and 15 bases separated the two germline ends. Germline V lookup: CDR1 SGHTA, CDR2 FQGTGA.

The chain uses TRBV13 and TRBJ2-6; 7 bases are shared with TRBD1. This CDR3 spans 19 amino acids. CDR1 and CDR2 from the germline V gene are PRHDT and FYEKMQ (reference sequence). Losses at the gene ends were 6 bases for V and 2 bases for J; bases not matched to a gene: 16. CDR3 region: CASRKDRAVSATGANVLTF. CDR3 DNA: TGTGCCAGCAGGAAAGACAGGGCGGTTAGTGCGACTGGGGCCAACGTCCTGACTTTC.

The genes are TRBV25-1 and TRBJ1-1, with 7 nucleotides matching TRBD1. The CDR3 has 14 residues. Germline CDR1 MGHDK, CDR2 SYGVNS. This CDR3 is CARDGDRVNTEAFF. The CDR3 region has the DNA TGTGCTAGAGATGGGGACAGAGTGAACACTGAAGCTTTCTTT.

The V call is TRBV20-1, the J call TRBJ1-5; TRBD1 might be the D (6 bases). V was clipped by 4 bases and J by 7 bases, with 20 bases between them. CDR1 is DFQATT and CDR2 is SNEGSKA in the germline V gene (reference sequence). The CDR3 contains 15 residues. DNA of the CDR3: TGCAGTGCTATTAGCGACAGGTGGGACGAGCAGCCCCAGCATTTT. It codes for CSAISDRWDEQPQHF.

The chain links TRBV20-1 to TRBJ2-5; 9 positions match TRBD1. This CDR3 spans 15 amino acids. Trimming removed 2 bases from V and 9 bases from J; junction bases left unmatched: 13. From germline, CDR1 is DFQATT and CDR2 SNEGSKA (reference sequence). The CDR3 spells CSARSGGTGKQPQYF. The CDR3, as DNA: TGCAGTGCTAGATCCGGCGGGACAGGGAAGCAGCCCCAGTACTTC.

This clonotype was picked up many times. The chain employs TRBV15 and TRBJ1-5, with TRBD1 identical over 10 bases. The germline V gene encodes CDR1 LNHNV and CDR2 YYDKDF (reference sequence). V lost 3 bases to trimming and J lost 7 bases; unmatched junction nucleotides: 3. This CDR3 contains 14 residues. Here the CDR3 DNA reads TGTGCCACCAGCAGCGGACAGGGGGAACAGCCCCAGCATTTT. It specifies CATSSGQGEQPQHF.

This clonotype has a count of ten or more. This chain uses TRBV12-3 or TRBV12-4 with TRBJ2-7; 9 bases fit TRBD1. This CDR3 has 18 residues. V dropped 5 bases and J dropped 3; count of bases not matched to a gene: 17. CDR3 residues: CASSQNPALGQGNYEQYF. CDR3 in DNA: TGTGCCAGCAGTCAGAACCCAGCTCTCGGACAGGGGAACTACGAGCAGTACTTC.

The J gene is TRBJ1-4, the V gene TRBV2; a possible D gene is TRBD1 (6 bases). The V end was cut by 6 bases, the J end by 7 bases, with 18 bases between. The CDR3 runs to 15 residues. Looked up from germline, CDR1 is SNHLY and CDR2 is FYNNEI. The CDR3: CASSYQRGQSEKLFF. As DNA, the CDR3 is TGTGCCAGCAGCTACCAGCGGGGGCAGAGTGAAAAACTGTTTTTT.

The rearrangement joins TRBV11-2 to TRBJ2-7, with 9 positions matching TRBD2. V dropped 4 bases and J dropped 5; count of bases not matched to a gene: 15. The germline gives CDR1 SGHAT, CDR2 FQNNGV. The CDR3 extends over 17 amino acids. The CDR3 reads CASSSTGAGGPFHEQYF. CDR3 nucleotides: TGTGCCAGCAGCTCAACTGGGGCGGGAGGGCCATTCCACGAGCAGTACTTC.

This clonotype was found many times. This rearrangement joins TRBV5-1 to TRBJ2-7; D gene uncertain. CDR3 length equals 15 residues. With 0 bases removed from V and 3 bases from J, the gap between germline ends came to 13 bases. Germline values: CDR1 SGHRS, CDR2 YFSETQ. The CDR3 here is CASSLESGHLYEQYF. In nucleotides, the CDR3 is TGCGCCAGCAGCTTGGAGTCCGGCCACCTCTACGAGCAGTACTTC.